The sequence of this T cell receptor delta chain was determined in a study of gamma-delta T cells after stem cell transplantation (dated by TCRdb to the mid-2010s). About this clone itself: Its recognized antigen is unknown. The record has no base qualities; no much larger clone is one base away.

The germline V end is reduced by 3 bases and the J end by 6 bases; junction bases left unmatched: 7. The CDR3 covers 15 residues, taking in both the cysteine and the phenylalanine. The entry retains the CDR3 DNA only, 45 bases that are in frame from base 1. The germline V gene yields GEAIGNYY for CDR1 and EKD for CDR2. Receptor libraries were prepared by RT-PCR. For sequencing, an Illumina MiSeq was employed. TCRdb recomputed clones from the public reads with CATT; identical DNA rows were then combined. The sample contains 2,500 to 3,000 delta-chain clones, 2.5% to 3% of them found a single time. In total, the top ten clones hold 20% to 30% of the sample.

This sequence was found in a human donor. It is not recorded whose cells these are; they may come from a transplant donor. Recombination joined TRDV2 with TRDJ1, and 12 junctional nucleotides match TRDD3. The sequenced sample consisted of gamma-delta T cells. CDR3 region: CACDSLLGDTYKLIF. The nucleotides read TGTGCCTGTGACTCCTTACTGGGGGATACCTATAAACTCATCTTT.